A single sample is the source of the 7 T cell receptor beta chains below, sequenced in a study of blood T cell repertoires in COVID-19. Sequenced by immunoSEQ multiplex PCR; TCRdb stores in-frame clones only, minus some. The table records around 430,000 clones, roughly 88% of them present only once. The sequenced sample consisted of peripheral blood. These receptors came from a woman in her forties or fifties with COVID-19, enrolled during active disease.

CDR3 sequence reads: CAWSVGAGGGDTQYF. In DNA, the CDR3 is TGTGCCTGGAGTGTAGGAGCGGGGGGGGGAGATACGCAGTATTTT. The chain recombines TRBV30 with TRBJ2-3; 10 bases align to TRBD2. The CDR3 has 15 residues. Trimming cost V 0 bases and J 5 bases; bases outside gene matches: 5. Germline CDR1 GTSNPN, CDR2 SVGIG (reference sequence).

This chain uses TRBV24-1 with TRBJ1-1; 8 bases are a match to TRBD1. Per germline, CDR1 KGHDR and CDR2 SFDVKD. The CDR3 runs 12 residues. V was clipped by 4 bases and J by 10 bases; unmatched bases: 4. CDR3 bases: TGTGCCACCAGTGAAGGACAGGGTCCAGCTTTCTTT. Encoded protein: CATSEGQGPAFF.

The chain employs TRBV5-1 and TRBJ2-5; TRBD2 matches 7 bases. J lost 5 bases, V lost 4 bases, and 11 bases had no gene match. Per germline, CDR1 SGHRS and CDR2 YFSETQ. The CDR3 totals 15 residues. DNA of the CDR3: TGCGCCAGCAGCCGGGCCTCGGGGGGATTGGAGACCCAGTACTTC. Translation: CASSRASGGLETQYF.

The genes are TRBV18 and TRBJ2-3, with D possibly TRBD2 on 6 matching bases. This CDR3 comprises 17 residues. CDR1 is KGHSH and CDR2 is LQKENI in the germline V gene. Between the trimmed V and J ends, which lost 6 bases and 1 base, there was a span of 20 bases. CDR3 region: CASSPSLAQPGTDTQYF. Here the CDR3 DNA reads TGTGCCAGCTCTCCGTCACTAGCCCAACCCGGCACAGATACGCAGTATTTT. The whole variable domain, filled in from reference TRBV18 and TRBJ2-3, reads NAGVMQNPRHLVRRRGQEARLRCSPMKGHSHVYWYRQLPEEGLKFMVYLQKENIIDESGMPKERFSAEFPKEGPSILRIQQVVRGDSAAYFCASSPSLAQPGTDTQYFGPGTRLTVL.

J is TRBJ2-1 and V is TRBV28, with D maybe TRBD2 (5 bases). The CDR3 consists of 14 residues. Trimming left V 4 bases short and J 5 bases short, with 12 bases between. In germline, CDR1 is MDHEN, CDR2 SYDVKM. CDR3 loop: CASSYGDGDNEQFF. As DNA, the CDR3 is TGTGCCAGCAGTTACGGAGACGGGGACAATGAGCAGTTCTTC.

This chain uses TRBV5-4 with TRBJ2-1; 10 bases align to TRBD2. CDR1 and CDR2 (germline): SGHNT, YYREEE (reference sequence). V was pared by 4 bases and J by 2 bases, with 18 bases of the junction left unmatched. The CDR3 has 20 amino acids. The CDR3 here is CASSGPGGRQRGGTYNEQFF. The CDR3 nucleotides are TGTGCCAGCAGCGGCCCCGGCGGGCGGCAGCGGGGGGGTACCTACAATGAGCAGTTCTTC.

The CDR3 DNA reads as TGTGCCAGCAGCGCCGGACTAGCGGGGTTAAATGAGCAGTTCTTC. Its translation is CASSAGLAGLNEQFF. V gene TRBV9 combines with J gene TRBJ2-1, with 12 bases aligning to TRBD2. The J segment lost 7 bases and the V segment lost 3 bases, leaving 5 bases of the junction unmatched. The CDR3 totals 15 residues. Germline CDR1 SGDLS, CDR2 YYNGEE.